This T cell receptor (beta chain) comes out of a study of Ad26.COV2.S vaccination and SARS-CoV-2 variants. CDR3 size: 15 residues. V lost 4 bases, J lost 1 base, and 5 bases stayed unmatched. Germline V gene data show CDR1 as MNHEY and CDR2 as SVGEGT. Generated by immunoSEQ multiplex PCR, the TCRdb table keeps only in-frame clones and is missing some. The sample contains about 320,000 clones, around 84% of which appear only once. Noted treatment: about 20 received Ad26.COV2.S at low or high dose, single or two shots; five or six received placebo; per-sample allocation not given. Samples analyzed were those drawn on day 63 after the first vaccine or placebo injection.

The genes are TRBV6-2 or TRBV6-3 and TRBJ1-2; the match to TRBD1 covers 8 bases. This sequence originates from a person aged 18-60 years who received the Ad26.COV2.S COVID-19 vaccine or a placebo. The sample was peripheral blood, taken in a trial of Ad26.COV2.S vaccine versus placebo. Here the CDR3 reads CASSSRTGFNYGYTF. CDR3 in DNA: TGTGCCAGCAGTTCTCGGACAGGGTTTAACTATGGCTACACCTTC.